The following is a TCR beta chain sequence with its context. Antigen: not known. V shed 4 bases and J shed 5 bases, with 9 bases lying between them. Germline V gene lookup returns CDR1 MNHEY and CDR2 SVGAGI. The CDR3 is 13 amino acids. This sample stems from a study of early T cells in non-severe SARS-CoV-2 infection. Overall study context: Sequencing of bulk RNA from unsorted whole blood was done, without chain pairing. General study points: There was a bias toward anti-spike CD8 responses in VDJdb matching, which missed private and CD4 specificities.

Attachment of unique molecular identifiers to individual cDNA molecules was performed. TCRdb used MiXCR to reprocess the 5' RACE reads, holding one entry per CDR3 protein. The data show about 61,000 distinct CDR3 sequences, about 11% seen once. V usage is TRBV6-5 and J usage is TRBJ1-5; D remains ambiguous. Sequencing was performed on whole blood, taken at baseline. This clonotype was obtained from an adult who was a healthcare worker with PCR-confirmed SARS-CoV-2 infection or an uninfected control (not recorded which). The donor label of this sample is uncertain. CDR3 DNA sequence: TGTGCCAGCAGTTCCTCGAAAGATCAGCCCCAGCATTTT. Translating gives CASSSSKDQPQHF.